The 20 T cell receptor beta chains given below trace back to one sample, sequenced in a study of T-cell memory formation after mild COVID-19. TCRdb re-analysed the 5' RACE reads in MiXCR, keeping a single row per CDR3 protein. The sample lists under 450,000 distinct CDR3 sequences, more than 20% occurring once. Source material: PBMCs or a T cell subset sorted from them (not recorded which). All receptors derive from an adult woman who had mild COVID-19 (a few samples of this study predate the infection). Cell type and time point are not known.

The chain's CDR3 is CSARGVDPWAGQYF. CDR3 bases: TGCAGTGCCAGGGGGGTGGACCCCTGGGCGGGGCAGTACTTC. This chain uses TRBV20-1 with TRBJ2-7, with a possible D match to TRBD1 (7 bases). CDR3 size: 14 residues. V gave up 6 bases and J gave up 9 bases, with 24 bases separating them. Germline V lookup: CDR1 DFQATT, CDR2 SNEGSKA (reference sequence).

This chain uses TRBV7-9 with TRBJ1-4; D not certain. This CDR3 comprises 10 residues. V lost 4 bases to trimming and J lost 14 bases, with 8 bases between them. The germline gives CDR1 SEHNR, CDR2 FQNEAQ (reference sequence). The CDR3 region has the DNA TGTGCCAGCAGCTCCGAGGGCCTGTTTTTT. The encoded protein is CASSSEGLFF.

A few counts support this clonotype. V gene TRBV5-1 combines with J gene TRBJ2-7; 8 bases line up with TRBD1. The CDR3 has 19 residues. The germline CDR1 and CDR2 sequences are SGHRS and YFSETQ. V lost 4 bases, J lost 4 bases, and 22 bases stayed unmatched. The CDR3 nucleotides read TGCGCCAGCAGCGATGACAGGGGAGGCACACACGTGGCCCTTTACGAGCAGTACTTC. It is translated as CASSDDRGGTHVALYEQYF.

V gene TRBV11-3 combines with J gene TRBJ2-5; TRBD1 is a possible D gene (6 bases). Trimming took off 6 bases at V and 2 bases at J, with 10 bases between the two ends. Germline V CDR1 and CDR2: SGHNT, YENEEA. The CDR3 is 13 residues long. The CDR3 DNA reads as TGTGCCAGCAGGTATACAGGGCAAGAGACCCAGTACTTC. Its translation: CASRYTGQETQYF.

V usage is TRBV6-2 or TRBV6-3 and J usage is TRBJ1-1; D is undetermined. V was cut by 4 bases and J by 4 bases, with 13 bases left in between. The germline V gene has CDR1 MNHEY and CDR2 SVGEGT. The CDR3 has 14 amino acids. In nucleotides, the CDR3 is TGTGCCAGCAGTTCCCCGTCGTCGGTCACTGAAGCTTTCTTT. This codes for CASSSPSSVTEAFF.

This clonotype was seen only a few times. The chain combines TRBV6-5 with TRBJ1-1; D is possibly TRBD1 (5 bases). The ends were cut back, 6 bases at V and 6 bases at J, with 17 bases in the middle. This CDR3 contains 14 residues. Germline CDR1 MNHEY, CDR2 SVGAGI. The CDR3 coding sequence is TGTGCCAGCAGCCCCCAGGGTGAAGCGGCTGAAGCTTTCTTT. Its translation: CASSPQGEAAEAFF.

This clonotype has a handful of counts. The CDR3: CASSPTVSSTDTQYF. The DNA of the CDR3 is TGTGCCAGCAGCCCGACGGTATCTAGCACAGATACGCAGTATTTT. The chain joins TRBV5-6 to TRBJ2-3; no reliable D call. This CDR3 spans 15 amino acids. V lost 4 bases and J 0 bases, leaving 12 bases between the germline ends. Germline CDR1 and CDR2: SGHDT and YYEEEE.

This clonotype was found a few times. The genes are TRBV6-4 and TRBJ2-3; weak D call: TRBD1 (5 bases). CDR1 is MRHNA, CDR2 SNTAGT, per germline. V was pared by 9 bases and J by 0 bases, with 10 bases between. The CDR3 is 13 residues long. The CDR3 is CASGATSTDTQYF. The CDR3 nucleotides are TGTGCCAGTGGGGCGACTAGCACAGATACGCAGTATTTT.

The chain's CDR3 is CASSLAGARGNTIYF. DNA for the CDR3: TGTGCCAGCAGCTTAGCCGGGGCGCGGGGAAACACCATATATTTT. The gene calls are TRBV7-9 and TRBJ1-3, with D tentatively TRBD1 (5 bases). The CDR3 extends over 15 amino acids. Germline values: CDR1 SEHNR, CDR2 FQNEAQ (reference sequence). V was shortened by 0 bases and J by 4 bases, with 10 bases between the two germline ends.

This clonotype was counted a few times. The chain carries TRBV7-9 and TRBJ2-5; 10 bases match TRBD1. J gave up 4 bases and V 5 bases, and 4 bases lay outside the gene matches. Germline V gives CDR1 SEHNR, CDR2 FQNEAQ (reference sequence). CDR3 length: 14 amino acids. CDR3 residues: CASSIWTGGETQYF. CDR3 in DNA: TGTGCCAGCAGCATCTGGACAGGGGGAGAGACCCAGTACTTC.

This clonotype has a count of ten or more. This sequence joins TRBV7-9 and TRBJ2-1; 10 positions agree with TRBD2. With V trimmed by 4 bases and J by 4 bases, 4 bases remained unmatched. This CDR3 spans 15 amino acids. The germline V gene encodes CDR1 SEHNR and CDR2 FQNEAQ (reference sequence). Here the CDR3 reads CASSSGLAPYNEQFF. For the CDR3, the DNA is TGTGCCAGCAGCTCGGGACTAGCGCCATACAATGAGCAGTTCTTC.

The V call is TRBV7-9, the J call TRBJ1-2; no reliable D call. Germline lookup yields CDR1 SEHNR and CDR2 FQNEAQ (reference sequence). This CDR3 comprises 13 residues. Trimming cost V 5 bases and J 4 bases, with 11 bases left between them. CDR3 nucleotides: TGTGCCAGCAGCCCGCCTTGGTCCTATGGCTACACCTTC. This encodes CASSPPWSYGYTF.

This clonotype was observed a handful of times. CDR3 DNA sequence: TGCAGTGCTACCGGACTAGCGGGAGCGATAGGAAATAATGAGCAGTTCTTC. Protein sequence: CSATGLAGAIGNNEQFF. The rearrangement links TRBV20-1 to TRBJ2-1; 13 bases are a match to TRBD2. Germline-derived CDR1 and CDR2 are DFQATT and SNEGSKA (reference sequence). V lost 4 bases and J lost 7; bases outside the gene matches: 13. This CDR3 has 17 amino acids.

The chain couples TRBV2 to TRBJ2-4; 10 bases match TRBD1. The CDR3 sequence is 18 residues long. Trimming removed 1 base from V and 1 base from J; junction bases left unmatched: 7. The germline gives CDR1 SNHLY, CDR2 FYNNEI. The CDR3 region has the DNA TGTGCCAGCAGTGAAGAGGGACAGGGGTTTAGGGCCAAAAACATTCAGTACTTC. Translated, it gives CASSEEGQGFRAKNIQYF.

This clonotype was recorded a few times. The chain has TRBV25-1 and TRBJ1-2, with 9 bases aligning to TRBD1. The V gene's germline CDR1 is MGHDK and CDR2 SYGVNS. The J segment lost 5 bases and the V segment lost 4 bases, leaving 5 bases of the junction unmatched. The length of the CDR3 is 14 residues. The CDR3 DNA sequence: TGTGCCAGCAGTGGGGGACAGGGAAAATATGGCTACACCTTC. Translation gives CASSGGQGKYGYTF.

The rearrangement joins TRBV2 to TRBJ1-5, with a weak D call TRBD1 (5 bases). The CDR3 runs to 14 residues. Germline CDR1 SNHLY, CDR2 FYNNEI. V was shortened by 6 bases and J by 2 bases, with 11 bases between the two germline ends. CDR3 region: CASRGVTRNQPQHF. The CDR3 nucleotides are TGTGCCAGCAGGGGGGTTACGCGCAATCAGCCCCAGCATTTT.

Details on this clonotype: The germline gene is not matched at one end of the junction; a read error may be the cause. This chain joins TRBV29-1 and TRBJ2-1; a weak D match, TRBD2 (6 bases). Germline values: CDR1 SQVTM, CDR2 ANQGSEA. This CDR3 is built from 12 residues. This chain's CDR3 is CSVGGVGNGQFF. The CDR3 DNA reads TGCAGCGTGGGGGGAGTGGGTAATGGGCAGTTCTTC.

V is TRBV7-9 and J is TRBJ1-4; D is perhaps TRBD1 (6 bases). Looked up from germline, CDR1 is SEHNR and CDR2 is FQNEAQ (reference sequence). This CDR3 is 15 amino acids long. The V gene lost 1 base and the J gene lost 2 bases, with 8 bases spanning the gap. The CDR3 nucleotides are TGTGCCAGCAGCTTAGGAGGACAGACTAATGAAAAACTGTTTTTT. Protein sequence: CASSLGGQTNEKLFF.

The gene calls are TRBV4-3 and TRBJ2-7; 7 bases are shared with TRBD2. This CDR3 comprises 17 residues. The V and J ends lost 0 bases and 3 bases, in that order; junction bases with no gene match: 11. The germline gives CDR1 LGHNA, CDR2 YSLEER. The CDR3 DNA sequence: TGCGCCAGCAGCCAAGAATGGGGAGTAGCGGGTTTCTACGAGCAGTACTTC. It encodes CASSQEWGVAGFYEQYF.

This chain connects TRBV7-9 to TRBJ2-2; the D call may be TRBD1 or TRBD2 (5 bases each). Germline V gene sequence: CDR1 SEHNR, CDR2 FQNEAQ (reference sequence). Trimming took off 5 bases at V and 1 base at J, with 14 bases between the two ends. This CDR3 has 16 amino acids. The CDR3 sequence is CASSPGDGLNTGELFF. CDR3 sequence (DNA): TGTGCCAGCAGCCCTGGGGACGGACTGAACACCGGGGAGCTGTTTTTT.